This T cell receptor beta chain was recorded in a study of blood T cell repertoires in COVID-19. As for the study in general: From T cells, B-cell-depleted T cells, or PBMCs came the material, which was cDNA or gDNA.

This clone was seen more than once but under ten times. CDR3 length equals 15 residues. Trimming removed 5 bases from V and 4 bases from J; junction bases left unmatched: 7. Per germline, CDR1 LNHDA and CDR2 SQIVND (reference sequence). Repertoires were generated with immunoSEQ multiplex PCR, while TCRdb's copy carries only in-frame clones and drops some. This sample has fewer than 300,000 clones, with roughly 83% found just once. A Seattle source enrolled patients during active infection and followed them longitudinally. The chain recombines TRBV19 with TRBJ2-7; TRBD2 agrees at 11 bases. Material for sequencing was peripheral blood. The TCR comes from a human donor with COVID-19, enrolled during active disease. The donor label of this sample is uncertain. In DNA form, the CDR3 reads TGTGCCAGTAGTTCCCGGGGACTAGCGGCATACGAGCAGTACTTC. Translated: CASSSRGLAAYEQYF.